The present TCR beta chain was sequenced within a study of blood T cells in healthy people across ages. About the study: Template switching picked up about one barcoded beta molecule for each two T cells.

Germline-derived CDR1 and CDR2 are ENHRY and SYGVKD. This CDR3 has 12 amino acids. J gave up 5 bases and V 8 bases, and 1 base lay outside the gene matches. This clonotype came up many times. All donors came from Russia, were Caucasian and healthy, and spanned ages roughly 6 to 95. Approximately 9.4 milliliters was the volume of peripheral blood drawn from each donor. PCR was performed a second time for 7 to 11 cycles using a sample-barcoded 5' primer and a J-beta primer mix. TCRdb used MiXCR to reprocess the 5' RACE reads, holding one entry per CDR3 protein. The sample contains about 730,000 distinct CDR3 sequences, 40% to 45% of which appear only once.

This chain uses TRBV10-3 with TRBJ2-4; 9 positions agree with TRBD2. This sequence originates from a woman in her sixties in good health. Sequencing was carried out using blood. The CDR3 DNA reads as TGTGCCATCGGCGGGGGGGAAAACATTCAGTACTTC. Residues: CAIGGGENIQYF.